Listed here are 17 T cell receptor beta chains from one sample, sequenced in a study of identical twins. TCRdb ran MiXCR on the 5' RACE reads and lists one entry per CDR3 protein. The sample includes roughly 690,000 distinct CDR3 sequences, less than 7% seen only once; the top ten take roughly 2%. The sequenced sample was naive T cells sorted from blood. The receptors stem from a young man in good health.

This clonotype came up many times. The chain uses TRBV7-2 and TRBJ2-1; possible D gene TRBD2, 5 bases. The CDR3 sequence is 17 residues long. Germline-derived CDR1 and CDR2 are SGHTA and FQGNSA. The V end lost 3 bases, the J end lost 5 bases, and 20 bases lay between the germline ends. The CDR3 sequence is CASSFVIGELVNNEQFF. The CDR3 DNA sequence: TGTGCCAGCAGCTTTGTAATTGGGGAGTTGGTCAACAATGAGCAGTTCTTC.

This clonotype was counted at least ten times. The chain employs TRBV12-3 or TRBV12-4 and TRBJ2-1; 12 bases are shared with TRBD1. This CDR3 has 17 amino acids. The ends lost 6 bases at V and 10 bases at J; junction bases unmatched: 16. The CDR3 spells CASSLSKPGQGAAEQFF. Written as DNA, the CDR3 is TGTGCCAGCAGCCTCTCTAAACCGGGACAGGGGGCAGCCGAGCAGTTCTTC.

This clonotype was detected only a few times. The chain couples TRBV20-1 to TRBJ2-7, with 7 bases fitting TRBD2. Trimming at V came to 4 bases and at J to 3 bases, leaving 9 bases not matched to a gene. The germline V gene has CDR1 DFQATT and CDR2 SNEGSKA (reference sequence). The CDR3 sequence is 14 residues long. The CDR3 protein is CSAKKGEGGYEQYF. The CDR3 DNA follows: TGCAGTGCTAAAAAAGGGGAGGGAGGCTACGAGCAGTACTTC.

The chain joins TRBV5-1 to TRBJ2-1; a weak D match, TRBD2 (5 bases). The V end was cut by 5 bases, the J end by 3 bases, with 18 bases between. This CDR3 is built from 16 residues. CDR1 SGHRS and CDR2 YFSETQ come from the germline V gene. CDR3 loop: CASRLAGEPYYNEQFF. CDR3 nucleotide sequence: TGCGCCAGCAGACTGGCCGGGGAACCCTACTACAATGAGCAGTTCTTC. The full variable domain, completed using reference TRBV5-1 and TRBJ2-1, is KAGVTQTPRYLIKTRGQQVTLSCSPISGHRSVSWYQQTPGQGLQFLFEYFSETQRNKGNFPGRFSGRQFSNSRSEMNVSTLELGDSALYLCASRLAGEPYYNEQFFGPGTRLTVL.

This clonotype was seen at least ten times. This chain uses TRBV7-9 with TRBJ1-3; 7 bases map to TRBD1. Germline lookup yields CDR1 SEHNR and CDR2 FQNEAQ (reference sequence). This CDR3 has 17 residues. V trimming: 4 bases; J trimming: 4 bases; junction bases outside the gene matches: 13. CDR3 DNA: TGTGCCAGCAGCTCTTCTAGGGACAGCGCGGTCGGAAACACCATATATTTT. It is translated as CASSSSRDSAVGNTIYF.

The chain carries TRBV7-9 and TRBJ2-6; D possibly corresponds to TRBD1 (6 bases). Germline V CDR1 and CDR2: SEHNR, FQNEAQ (reference sequence). Trimming removed 4 bases from V and 2 bases from J, with 12 bases in between. The CDR3 loop spans 16 amino acids. The CDR3 nucleotides are TGTGCCAGCAGCTACGAAACAGGGACTGGGGCCAACGTCCTGACTTTC. Amino acids: CASSYETGTGANVLTF. The full variable domain, in which reference TRBV7-9 and TRBJ2-6 provide the parts outside the CDR3, is DTGVSQNPRHKITKRGQNVTFRCDPISEHNRLYWYRQTLGQGPEFLTYFQNEAQLEKSRLLSDRFSAERPKGSFSTLEIQRTEQGDSAMYLCASSYETGTGANVLTFGAGSRLTVL.

The chain combines TRBV5-1 with TRBJ2-2; D uncertain. The V end lost 0 bases, the J end lost 8 bases, and 11 bases lay between the germline ends. Looked up from germline, CDR1 is SGHRS and CDR2 is YFSETQ. This CDR3 region has 14 residues. In DNA, the CDR3 is TGCGCCAGCAGCTTGGAGGCCCCTCGGGGGGAGCTGTTTTTT. Its translation is CASSLEAPRGELFF.

This clonotype was observed many times. At one end, the junction sequence differs from germline, possibly due to a read error. The chain couples TRBV10-3 to TRBJ2-1, with a possible D match to TRBD2 (6 bases). The germline CDR1 and CDR2 sequences are ENHRY and SYGVKD. The CDR3 loop spans 15 amino acids. The CDR3 is CAINEAGRAYNEQFF. As DNA, the CDR3 is TGTGCCATCAATGAGGCGGGAAGGGCTTACAATGAGCAGTTCTTC.

This clonotype was counted a few times. The chain recombines TRBV27 with TRBJ2-6, with D perhaps assigned TRBD1 or TRBD2 (5 bases each). Per germline, CDR1 MNHEY and CDR2 SMNVEV (reference sequence). The CDR3 covers 16 residues. Deletions cut 8 bases from V and 0 bases from J, with 14 bases between. This chain's CDR3 is CASLRDGSSGANVLTF. The CDR3 DNA is TGTGCCAGCCTCAGGGACGGAAGCTCTGGGGCCAACGTCCTGACTTTC.

There are many counts of this clonotype. The chain recombines TRBV29-1 with TRBJ2-2; TRBD2 matches 14 bases. The CDR3 extends over 15 amino acids. V lost 7 bases to trimming and J lost 4 bases; unmatched junction nucleotides: 5. Germline CDR1 reads SQVTM; CDR2 reads ANQGSEA. Written as DNA, the CDR3 is TGCAGCGCCAAAGGGACTAGCGGGGGCACCGGGGAGCTGTTTTTT. Protein product: CSAKGTSGGTGELFF.

This clonotype was counted ten times or more. J is TRBJ2-2 and V is TRBV4-1; no reliable D call. The V gene lost 1 base and the J gene lost 3 bases, with 9 bases spanning the gap. CDR1 and CDR2 from the germline V gene are MGHRA and YSYEKL. This CDR3 spans 15 amino acids. As DNA, the CDR3 is TGCGCCAGCAGCCAAGTGGGTGTAGACACCGGGGAGCTGTTTTTT. It encodes CASSQVGVDTGELFF.

This clonotype was found a few times. This chain joins TRBV5-1 and TRBJ2-1, with 7 bases that match TRBD2. The V and J ends lost 4 bases and 8 bases, in that order; junction bases with no gene match: 9. Germline CDR1 is SGHRS and CDR2 is YFSETQ. The CDR3 length is 14 residues. The CDR3 sequence is CASSPRGSGYEQFF. The DNA of the CDR3 is TGCGCCAGCAGCCCCCGGGGTAGCGGGTATGAGCAGTTCTTC. Combining the CDR3 with reference TRBV5-1 and TRBJ2-1 gives the whole variable domain KAGVTQTPRYLIKTRGQQVTLSCSPISGHRSVSWYQQTPGQGLQFLFEYFSETQRNKGNFPGRFSGRQFSNSRSEMNVSTLELGDSALYLCASSPRGSGYEQFFGPGTRLTVL.

This clonotype was counted many times. CDR3 residues: CSARDPAGGGYTQYF. The DNA of the CDR3 is TGCAGTGCTAGAGATCCAGCGGGAGGCGGTTATACGCAGTATTTT. This sequence joins TRBV20-1 and TRBJ2-3; 9 bases agree with TRBD2. Germline trimming cut 0 bases from V and 7 bases from J; bases unmatched to any gene: 8. The CDR3 is made up of 15 amino acids. Germline values: CDR1 DFQATT, CDR2 SNEGSKA (reference sequence).

This clonotype was counted at least ten times. This chain connects TRBV27 to TRBJ2-1, with 14 positions matching TRBD2. The germline V gene has CDR1 MNHEY and CDR2 SMNVEV (reference sequence). With 10 bases clipped from V and 1 base from J, the junction kept 9 bases outside the gene matches. The CDR3 is 17 amino acids. CDR3 DNA: TGTGCCACGCGACTAGCGGGAGGGCCCGCTTCCTACAATGAGCAGTTCTTC. Translated, it gives CATRLAGGPASYNEQFF.

This clonotype was seen only a few times. This chain joins TRBV28 and TRBJ2-5; 10 positions agree with TRBD1. The CDR3 runs to 15 residues. Germline CDR1 and CDR2: MDHEN and SYDVKM. Trimming removed 4 bases from V and 3 bases from J; junction bases left unmatched: 5. The CDR3 DNA reads TGTGCCAGCAGTTCCCTGACAGGGGGCGAAGAGACCCAGTACTTC. The encoded protein is CASSSLTGGEETQYF.

This clonotype was counted between two and nine times. The chain is built from TRBV5-1 and TRBJ2-5, with D unresolved. The V end was cut by 0 bases, the J end by 4 bases, with 13 bases between. The CDR3 has 15 amino acids. Germline V lookup: CDR1 SGHRS, CDR2 YFSETQ. CDR3 residues: CASSLVGQVAETQYF. Here the CDR3 DNA reads TGCGCCAGCAGCTTGGTCGGTCAGGTTGCAGAGACCCAGTACTTC.

This clonotype was counted at least ten times. This chain uses TRBV6-5 with TRBJ2-7; D possibly corresponds to TRBD1 (5 bases). From germline, CDR1 is MNHEY and CDR2 SVGAGI. This CDR3 spans 14 amino acids. The germline V and J ends were trimmed by 2 bases and 3 bases, with 11 bases remaining between them. CDR3 nucleotide sequence: TGTGCCAGCAGTTACAGGCAGGGATACTACGAGCAGTACTTC. Protein product: CASSYRQGYYEQYF.